A selection of T cell receptor beta chains follows, all from one sample in a study of shared clonotypes between healthy human individuals. Measured with immunoSEQ multiplex PCR; TCRdb has only the in-frame clones, and not every one. Among about a million clones, 70% to 80% were seen once, and the ten largest hold over 1.3%. The sample comprised memory CD4+ T cells sorted from blood. The receptor source for this set is a man between 18 and 29 years old in good health. CDR3s include the opening cysteine and the closing phenylalanine or tryptophan. D genes are given only for firm matches. Clone size is shown for a subset of rows, as once, few, many or a class of expanded clone.

abundance: few
d_gene: TRBD1
v_gene: TRBV2
j_gene: TRBJ2-7
CDR3nt: TGTGCCAGCAGGCAGGGGGTGTTCGACGAGCAGTACTTC
CDR3aa: CASRQGVFDEQYF

abundance: .
d_gene: TRBD1
v_gene: TRBV11-2
j_gene: TRBJ2-5
CDR3nt: TGTGCCAGCAGCCCTCGACAGGGGGCGCTTTTTGAGACCCAGTACTTC
CDR3aa: CASSPRQGALFETQYF

abundance: few
d_gene: .
v_gene: TRBV9
j_gene: TRBJ2-1
CDR3nt: TGTGCCAGCAGCGTAACGGGGACCTACAATGAGCAGTTCTTC
CDR3aa: CASSVTGTYNEQFF

abundance: few
d_gene: TRBD2
v_gene: TRBV2
j_gene: TRBJ2-2
CDR3nt: TGTGCCAGCAGAAGACTAGCGGGGGGCTCTAGCGGAGGGGAGCTGTTTTTT
CDR3aa: CASRRLAGGSSGGELFF

abundance: .
d_gene: TRBD2
v_gene: TRBV6-5
j_gene: TRBJ2-1
CDR3nt: TGTGCCAGCAGTAAGCGGGAGGGCATCAGGGAGCAGTTCTTC
CDR3aa: CASSKREGIREQFF

abundance: .
d_gene: .
v_gene: TRBV11-2
j_gene: TRBJ2-2
CDR3nt: TGTGCCAGCAGCCCAGTGGCAGTGACCGGGGAGCTGTTTTTT
CDR3aa: CASSPVAVTGELFF

abundance: .
d_gene: .
v_gene: TRBV11-2
j_gene: TRBJ2-7
CDR3nt: TGTGCCAGCAGCTTCGACGAGGGTTCGCGCTACGAGCAGTACTTC
CDR3aa: CASSFDEGSRYEQYF

abundance: .
d_gene: TRBD2
v_gene: TRBV7-9
j_gene: TRBJ2-2
CDR3nt: TGTGCCAGCAGCTTCTCTCGGCTAGCGGGGAGATACACCGGGGAGCTGTTTTTT
CDR3aa: CASSFSRLAGRYTGELFF

abundance: .
d_gene: TRBD1
v_gene: TRBV19
j_gene: TRBJ1-6
CDR3nt: TGTGCCAGTAGTACGACAGGGTATAATTCACCCCTCCACTTT
CDR3aa: CASSTTGYNSPLHF

abundance: once
d_gene: .
v_gene: TRBV6-6
j_gene: TRBJ2-7
CDR3nt: TGTGCCAGCAGTTGGTCCGGGGGAGGAAGCGAGCAGTACTTC
CDR3aa: CASSWSGGGSEQYF

abundance: .
d_gene: .
v_gene: TRBV25-1
j_gene: TRBJ1-6
CDR3nt: TGTGCCAGCAGTGAGCAGGGGCATAATTCACCCCTCCACTTT
CDR3aa: CASSEQGHNSPLHF

abundance: .
d_gene: TRBD1
v_gene: TRBV27
j_gene: TRBJ1-6
CDR3nt: TGTGCCAGCAGTTTTGACGTGGGACAGGGCCCAACCACCCTCCACTTT
CDR3aa: CASSFDVGQGPTTLHF

abundance: once
d_gene: TRBD2
v_gene: TRBV7-2
j_gene: TRBJ2-1
CDR3nt: TGTGCCAGCAGCTTAGCGACCGGGACTAGCGGGAGGGGCAATGAGCAGTTCTTC
CDR3aa: CASSLATGTSGRGNEQFF

abundance: .
d_gene: TRBD2
v_gene: TRBV6-5
j_gene: TRBJ2-1
CDR3nt: TGTGCCAGCAGTTCCAGGCGGGAGAAAGAGCAGTTCTTC
CDR3aa: CASSSRREKEQFF

abundance: once
d_gene: TRBD2
v_gene: TRBV18
j_gene: TRBJ2-1
CDR3nt: TGTGCCAGCTCACCACCGACTAGCGGGAGCAACAATGAGCAGTTCTTC
CDR3aa: CASSPPTSGSNNEQFF

abundance: .
d_gene: .
v_gene: TRBV30
j_gene: TRBJ1-3
CDR3nt: TGTGCCTGGGATAGGGGGGGGACGAACACCATATATTTT
CDR3aa: CAWDRGGTNTIYF

abundance: once
d_gene: .
v_gene: TRBV6-6
j_gene: TRBJ2-6
CDR3nt: TGTGCCAGCAGTTTTCCGACTCTTTCTGGGGCCAACGTCCTGACTTTC
CDR3aa: CASSFPTLSGANVLTF

abundance: once
d_gene: .
v_gene: TRBV5-4
j_gene: TRBJ2-3
CDR3nt: TGTGCCAGCAGCTTGGAAGGCCCAATCCGAGATACGCAGTATTTT
CDR3aa: CASSLEGPIRDTQYF

abundance: once
d_gene: TRBD1
v_gene: TRBV6-5
j_gene: TRBJ1-1
CDR3nt: TGTGCCAGCAGCCTGGGACAGGGTAAGGCTGAAGCTTTCTTT
CDR3aa: CASSLGQGKAEAFF

abundance: .
d_gene: TRBD1
v_gene: TRBV2
j_gene: TRBJ1-1
CDR3nt: TGTGCCAGCAGGTTACCCCCGGGACAGGAAGCTTTCTTT
CDR3aa: CASRLPPGQEAFF

abundance: .
d_gene: TRBD2
v_gene: TRBV28
j_gene: TRBJ2-1
CDR3nt: TGTGCCAGCAGTTTACTTGGGACTAGCGGGAGTGAGCAGTTCTTC
CDR3aa: CASSLLGTSGSEQFF

abundance: once
d_gene: TRBD2
v_gene: TRBV2
j_gene: TRBJ2-4
CDR3nt: TGTGCCAGCAGTGATTGGGTAGCGGGAGTAACCAAAAACATTCAGTACTTC
CDR3aa: CASSDWVAGVTKNIQYF

abundance: .
d_gene: .
v_gene: TRBV5-8
j_gene: TRBJ1-2
CDR3nt: TGTGCCAGCAGCAGCGGGACCGCCCTGGCTGGCTACACCTTC
CDR3aa: CASSSGTALAGYTF

abundance: .
d_gene: .
v_gene: TRBV6-1
j_gene: TRBJ2-7
CDR3nt: TGTGCCAGCACGACCAGGGGCATCTCCTACGAGCAGTACTTC
CDR3aa: CASTTRGISYEQYF

abundance: .
d_gene: .
v_gene: TRBV18
j_gene: TRBJ2-7
CDR3nt: TGTGCCAGCTCACCAAACAGCGGCGAGCAGTACTTC
CDR3aa: CASSPNSGEQYF

abundance: .
d_gene: .
v_gene: TRBV7-6
j_gene: TRBJ2-5
CDR3nt: TGTGCCAGCAGCTTAGCGCCAGGGGGGGGTCAAGAGACCCAGTACTTC
CDR3aa: CASSLAPGGGQETQYF

abundance: .
d_gene: .
v_gene: TRBV2
j_gene: TRBJ2-7
CDR3nt: TGTGCCAGCAGTGTCGGGTTCTCCTACGAGCAGTACTTC
CDR3aa: CASSVGFSYEQYF

abundance: .
d_gene: .
v_gene: TRBV7-2
j_gene: TRBJ2-5
CDR3nt: TGTGCCAGCAGCTTAAACGTGTTAGAGACCCAGTACTTC
CDR3aa: CASSLNVLETQYF

abundance: few
d_gene: .
v_gene: TRBV18
j_gene: TRBJ1-2
CDR3nt: TGTGCCAGCTCTCGCAGGGACGGCTACACCTTC
CDR3aa: CASSRRDGYTF

abundance: .
d_gene: TRBD2
v_gene: TRBV10-3
j_gene: TRBJ2-1
CDR3nt: TGTGCCATCAGTGAGGCGGGAGGCTCCTACAATGAGCAGTTCTTC
CDR3aa: CAISEAGGSYNEQFF

abundance: .
d_gene: .
v_gene: TRBV10-2
j_gene: TRBJ2-3
CDR3nt: TGCGCCAGCAGCTTAGGGAAGCGCACAGATACGCAGTATTTT
CDR3aa: CASSLGKRTDTQYF

abundance: few
d_gene: .
v_gene: TRBV5-6
j_gene: TRBJ2-5
CDR3nt: TGTGCCAGCAGCTTGTGGGGGCAGGCGCAAGAGACCCAGTACTTC
CDR3aa: CASSLWGQAQETQYF

abundance: .
d_gene: TRBD2
v_gene: TRBV5-5
j_gene: TRBJ2-5
CDR3nt: TGTGCCAGCAGCCAAAGCGGGATCCAAGAGACCCAGTACTTC
CDR3aa: CASSQSGIQETQYF

abundance: .
d_gene: .
v_gene: TRBV4-2
j_gene: TRBJ2-3
CDR3nt: TGTGCCAGCAGCCAAGATCCAATAGATACGCAGTATTTT
CDR3aa: CASSQDPIDTQYF

abundance: .
d_gene: .
v_gene: TRBV19
j_gene: TRBJ2-3
CDR3nt: TGTGCCAGTAAGCTTCTTTCTTCAGATACGCAGTATTTT
CDR3aa: CASKLLSSDTQYF

abundance: .
d_gene: TRBD1
v_gene: TRBV14
j_gene: TRBJ1-5
CDR3nt: TGTGCCAGCAGGGACAGGGGTAATCAGCCCCAGCATTTT
CDR3aa: CASRDRGNQPQHF

abundance: .
d_gene: .
v_gene: TRBV5-1
j_gene: TRBJ2-7
CDR3nt: TGCGCCAGCAGCTTGTCCGCCGCCACCTACGAGCAGTACTTC
CDR3aa: CASSLSAATYEQYF

abundance: .
d_gene: .
v_gene: TRBV5-1
j_gene: TRBJ2-3
CDR3nt: TGCGCCAGCAGCTTGAGGATTCAGACAGATACGCAGTATTTT
CDR3aa: CASSLRIQTDTQYF

abundance: few
d_gene: TRBD1
v_gene: TRBV5-1
j_gene: TRBJ2-7
CDR3nt: TGCGCCAGCAGCTTGTCGGACAGGGGGAGGTACGAGCAGTACTTC
CDR3aa: CASSLSDRGRYEQYF

abundance: .
d_gene: .
v_gene: TRBV18
j_gene: TRBJ2-7
CDR3nt: TGTGCCAGCTCACCAGTGGGGGATTTACCCTACGAGCAGTACTTC
CDR3aa: CASSPVGDLPYEQYF

abundance: .
d_gene: .
v_gene: TRBV10-2
j_gene: TRBJ2-7
CDR3nt: TGCGCCAGCAGACCCGGGACATCGAGCTCCTACGAGCAGTACTTC
CDR3aa: CASRPGTSSSYEQYF

abundance: .
d_gene: .
v_gene: TRBV6-1
j_gene: TRBJ1-1
CDR3nt: TGTGCCAGCAGTGAATACCGTGAAGCTTTCTTT
CDR3aa: CASSEYREAFF

abundance: .
d_gene: TRBD1
v_gene: TRBV29-1
j_gene: TRBJ2-1
CDR3nt: TGCAGCGTTGGGGCTCCACAGGGGGCCTACAATGAGCAGTTCTTC
CDR3aa: CSVGAPQGAYNEQFF

abundance: .
d_gene: .
v_gene: TRBV19
j_gene: TRBJ1-5
CDR3nt: TGTGCCAGTAGTCCACTAGATCAGCCCCAGCATTTT
CDR3aa: CASSPLDQPQHF

abundance: once
d_gene: .
v_gene: TRBV29-1
j_gene: TRBJ2-2
CDR3nt: TGCAGCGTTGATGGGGCACGGGGTCTCGGGGAGCTGTTTTTT
CDR3aa: CSVDGARGLGELFF

abundance: once
d_gene: TRBD1
v_gene: TRBV5-1
j_gene: TRBJ1-2
CDR3nt: TGCGCCAGCAGCTCAGGGGGCGCCGGGCTCGGGGACTACACCTTC
CDR3aa: CASSSGGAGLGDYTF

abundance: .
d_gene: TRBD1
v_gene: TRBV6-1
j_gene: TRBJ1-5
CDR3nt: TGTGCCAGCAGTGAAATGGGACAGTATAGCAATCAGCCCCAGCATTTT
CDR3aa: CASSEMGQYSNQPQHF

abundance: .
d_gene: .
v_gene: TRBV28
j_gene: TRBJ2-5
CDR3nt: TGTGCCAGCAGCCAGGGGGGGCATGAGACCCAGTACTTC
CDR3aa: CASSQGGHETQYF

abundance: once
d_gene: .
v_gene: TRBV5-1
j_gene: TRBJ2-3
CDR3nt: TGCGCCAGCAGCTTGGTATTTGCAGATACGCAGTATTTT
CDR3aa: CASSLVFADTQYF

abundance: .
d_gene: .
v_gene: TRBV18
j_gene: TRBJ2-7
CDR3nt: TGTGCCAGCCGTGCGGGAACAGGGAGCCCCTACGAGCAGTACTTC
CDR3aa: CASRAGTGSPYEQYF

abundance: .
d_gene: TRBD1
v_gene: TRBV28
j_gene: TRBJ1-5
CDR3nt: TGTGCCAGCAGTCTCACTACCGGGACAGGGGGCTGGAATCAGCCCCAGCATTTT
CDR3aa: CASSLTTGTGGWNQPQHF

abundance: .
d_gene: TRBD2
v_gene: TRBV4-3
j_gene: TRBJ2-2
CDR3nt: TGCGCCAGCAGCCAAGAAGGTCTAGCGGGAGGGCTTGGGGAGCTGTTTTTT
CDR3aa: CASSQEGLAGGLGELFF

abundance: .
d_gene: .
v_gene: TRBV9
j_gene: TRBJ2-4
CDR3nt: TGTGCCAGCAGCCCACGTCGGGGAGATGGCAAAAACATTCAGTACTTC
CDR3aa: CASSPRRGDGKNIQYF

abundance: .
d_gene: .
v_gene: TRBV19
j_gene: TRBJ1-2
CDR3nt: TGTGCCAGTAAGGCGAGGGCCAGTGGGGATGGTTACACCTTC
CDR3aa: CASKARASGDGYTF